Presented here are 8 T cell receptor beta chains from one specimen sequenced in a study of CD8+ T cells in alopecia areata. The treatment is: oral pan-JAK inhibitor, 5-10 mg twice daily. RNA was isolated and reverse transcribed to cDNA, the sequencing template. The table came from immunoSEQ multiplex PCR; TCRdb's copy has only in-frame clones and leaves some out. In the table there are 200,000 to 250,000 clones, about 50% of which are singletons. The sequences come from CD4+ T cells sorted from blood, collected at week 4, from a patient treated with tofacitinib. Source of these receptors: a human donor with alopecia areata.

This clone was seen just once. The rearrangement joins TRBV29-1 to TRBJ1-1; D is unclear. With 4 bases removed from V and 1 base from J, the gap between germline ends came to 7 bases. The CDR3 spans 12 residues. CDR1 and CDR2 (germline): SQVTM, ANQGSEA. The CDR3 sequence: CSVGFPNTEAFF. Written as DNA, the CDR3 is TGCAGCGTTGGATTCCCGAACACTGAAGCTTTCTTT.

This rearrangement joins TRBV4-2 to TRBJ1-2; D gene uncertain. The CDR3 loop spans 13 amino acids. Trimming stripped 1 base from V and 2 bases from J, with 5 bases between. The V gene's germline CDR1 is LGHNA and CDR2 YNFKEQ. CDR3 in DNA: TGTGCCAGCAGCCAAGGGGTCAACTATGGCTACACCTTC. Translation gives CASSQGVNYGYTF.

There are a few counts of this clone. This chain joins TRBV29-1 and TRBJ1-2; maybe TRBD1 (6 bases). The CDR3 covers 14 residues. V gave up 0 bases and J gave up 8 bases, with 16 bases separating them. CDR1 and CDR2 (germline): SQVTM, ANQGSEA. CDR3 DNA sequence: TGCAGCGTTGAAGATCCAACAGGGAGGTTCGGCTACACCTTC. Translating it yields CSVEDPTGRFGYTF.

The chain joins TRBV5-1 to TRBJ1-2; 10 nucleotides align to TRBD1. CDR3 size: 14 residues. The germline V gene has CDR1 SGHRS and CDR2 YFSETQ. Trimming removed 6 bases from V and 5 bases from J; junction bases left unmatched: 7. The DNA of the CDR3 is TGCGCCAGCACCCGGGACAGGGGTTCATATGGCTACACCTTC. It is translated as CASTRDRGSYGYTF.

This clone came up a few times. The DNA of the CDR3 is TGTGCCAGCAGACCCGGACAGGGACCCCAGTACTTC. Translating it yields CASRPGQGPQYF. The gene calls are TRBV9 and TRBJ2-5, with 8 bases that match TRBD1. The J segment lost 9 bases and the V segment lost 5 bases, leaving 6 bases of the junction unmatched. CDR1 SGDLS and CDR2 YYNGEE come from the germline V gene. The CDR3 has 12 residues.

This clone was detected only a few times. The chain employs TRBV29-1 and TRBJ1-1, with a tentative D call TRBD1 (5 bases). V shed 5 bases and J shed 10 bases, with 17 bases lying between them. The germline V gene encodes CDR1 SQVTM and CDR2 ANQGSEA. This CDR3 contains 12 residues. CDR3 residues: CSVRPGGGIAFF. The CDR3 DNA reads as TGCAGCGTTAGGCCCGGTGGGGGTATAGCTTTCTTT.

The V call is TRBV10-3, the J call TRBJ1-6; D is unclear. Between the trimmed V and J ends, which lost 4 bases and 14 bases, there was a span of 15 bases. Germline-derived CDR1 and CDR2 are ENHRY and SYGVKD. The CDR3 length is 13 residues. CDR3 sequence: CAISGEPGRSLHF. DNA for the CDR3: TGTGCCATCAGTGGAGAGCCCGGTCGGTCCCTCCACTTT.

This clone occurred a few times. The chain links TRBV4-3 to TRBJ2-5; D is possibly TRBD1 or TRBD2 (6 bases each). The CDR3 is made up of 15 amino acids. Germline V gene data show CDR1 as LGHNA and CDR2 as YSLEER. V was pared by 1 base and J by 4 bases, with 13 bases between. The CDR3 DNA reads TGCGCCAGCAGCCAAGTCATGGGGGGCGGAGAGACCCAGTACTTC. Its translation: CASSQVMGGGETQYF.